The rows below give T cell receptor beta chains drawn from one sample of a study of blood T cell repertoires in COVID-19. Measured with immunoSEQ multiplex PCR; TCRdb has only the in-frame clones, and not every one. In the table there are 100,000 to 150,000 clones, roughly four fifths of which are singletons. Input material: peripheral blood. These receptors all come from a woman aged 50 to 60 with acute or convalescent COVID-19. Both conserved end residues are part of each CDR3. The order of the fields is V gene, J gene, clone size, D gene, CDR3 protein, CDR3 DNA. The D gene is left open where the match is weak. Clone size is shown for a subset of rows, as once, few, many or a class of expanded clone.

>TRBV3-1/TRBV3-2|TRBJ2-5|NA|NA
CASSGRRSETQYF
TGTGCCAGCAGCGGACGGAGGTCGGAGACCCAGTACTTC
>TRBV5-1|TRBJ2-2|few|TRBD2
CASSLSGGRNTGELFF
TGCGCCAGCAGCCTCAGCGGGGGGCGGAACACCGGGGAGCTGTTTTTT
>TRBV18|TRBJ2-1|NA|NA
CASSPLTSQGNEQFF
TGTGCCAGCTCACCCTTGACTAGTCAGGGCAATGAGCAGTTCTTC
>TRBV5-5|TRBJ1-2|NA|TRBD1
CASTNGQGGYTF
TGTGCCAGCACCAACGGACAGGGTGGCTACACCTTC
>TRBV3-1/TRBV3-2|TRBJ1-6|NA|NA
CASSSADRLGSPLHF
TGTGCCAGCAGCTCCGCAGACAGGTTGGGTTCACCCCTCCACTTT
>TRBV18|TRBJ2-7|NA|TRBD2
CASSPGTSGSYEQYF
TGTGCCAGCTCACCAGGGACTAGCGGTTCCTACGAGCAGTACTTC
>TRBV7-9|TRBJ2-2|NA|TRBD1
CASSPWTGRVTGELFF
TGTGCCAGCAGCCCGTGGACAGGGAGAGTCACCGGGGAGCTGTTTTTT
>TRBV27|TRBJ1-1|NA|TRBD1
CASSLGTGWTEAFF
TGTGCCAGCAGTCTCGGGACAGGGTGGACTGAAGCTTTCTTT
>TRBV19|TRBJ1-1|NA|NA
CASSSASTEAFF
TGTGCCAGTAGTAGCGCGTCCACTGAAGCTTTCTTT
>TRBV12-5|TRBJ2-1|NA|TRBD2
CASGSRTSGGLQFF
TGTGCTAGTGGTTCTCGGACTAGCGGGGGACTACAGTTCTTC
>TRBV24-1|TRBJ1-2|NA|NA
CATSESYNYGYTF
TGTGCCACCAGCGAGTCCTATAACTATGGCTACACCTTC
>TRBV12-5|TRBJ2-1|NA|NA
CASGLAPGAINEQFF
TGTGCTAGTGGTTTGGCCCCAGGGGCTATCAATGAGCAGTTCTTC
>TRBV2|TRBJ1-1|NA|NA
CASSEYRATEAFF
TGTGCCAGCAGTGAATACAGGGCCACTGAAGCTTTCTTT
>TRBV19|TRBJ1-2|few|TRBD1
CASSRTGGDMGYTF
TGTGCCAGTAGTCGGACAGGGGGGGATATGGGCTACACCTTC
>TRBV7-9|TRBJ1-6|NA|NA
CASSLLGGSPLHF
TGTGCCAGCAGCTTATTAGGGGGTTCACCCCTCCACTTT
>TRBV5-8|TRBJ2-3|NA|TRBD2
CASSLAKTSGNTDTQYF
TGTGCCAGCAGCTTGGCCAAAACTAGCGGAAACACAGATACGCAGTATTTT
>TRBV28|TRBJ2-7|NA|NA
CASRDTRTYEQYF
TGTGCCAGCAGAGACACAAGAACCTACGAGCAGTACTTC
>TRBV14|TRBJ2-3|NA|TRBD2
CASSQDGVRAGPTDTQYF
TGTGCCAGCAGCCAAGACGGCGTAAGAGCGGGGCCCACAGATACGCAGTATTTT
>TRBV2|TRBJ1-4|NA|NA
CASSGSNEKLFF
TGTGCCAGCAGTGGGAGTAATGAAAAACTGTTTTTT
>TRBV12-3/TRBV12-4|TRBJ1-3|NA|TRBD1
CASSLVRTGVYF
TGTGCCAGCAGTTTAGTAAGGACAGGCGTATATTTT
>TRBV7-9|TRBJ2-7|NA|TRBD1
CASSPGQGTYEQYF
TGTGCCAGCAGCCCGGGACAGGGGACCTACGAGCAGTACTTC
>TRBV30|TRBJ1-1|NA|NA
CAWSVNLENTEAFF
TGTGCCTGGAGTGTAAACTTAGAAAATACTGAAGCTTTCTTT
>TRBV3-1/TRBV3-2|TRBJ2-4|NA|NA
CASSQKGGGGSKNIQYF
TGTGCCAGCAGCCAAAAGGGAGGCGGTGGGTCCAAAAACATTCAGTACTTC
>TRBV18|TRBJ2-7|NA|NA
CASSPVAYEQYF
TGTGCCAGCTCACCAGTAGCCTACGAGCAGTACTTC
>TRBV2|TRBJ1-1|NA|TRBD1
CASRIDRGTNTEAFF
TGTGCCAGCAGGATCGACAGGGGTACGAACACTGAAGCTTTCTTT
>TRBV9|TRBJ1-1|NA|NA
CASSAYPGLAEAFF
TGTGCCAGCAGCGCCTACCCCGGACTTGCTGAAGCTTTCTTT
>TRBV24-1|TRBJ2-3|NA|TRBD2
CATSPAGVTDTQYF
TGTGCCACCAGTCCAGCGGGGGTCACAGATACGCAGTATTTT
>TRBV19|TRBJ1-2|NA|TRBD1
CASTRDRDYGYTF
TGTGCCAGTACCCGGGACAGGGACTATGGCTACACCTTC
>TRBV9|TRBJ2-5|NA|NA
CASSVAPARAGETQYF
TGTGCCAGCAGCGTAGCACCGGCTAGGGCGGGAGAGACCCAGTACTTC
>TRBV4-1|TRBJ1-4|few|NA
CASSQLGGFEKLFF
TGCGCCAGCAGCCAACTCGGAGGGTTTGAAAAACTGTTTTTT
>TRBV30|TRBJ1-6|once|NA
CAWSGFSDNSPLHF
TGTGCCTGGAGTGGTTTCAGTGATAATTCACCCCTCCACTTT
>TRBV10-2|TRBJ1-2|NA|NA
CASSESGGRDYGYTF
TGCGCCAGCAGTGAGTCGGGGGGGCGCGACTATGGCTACACCTTC
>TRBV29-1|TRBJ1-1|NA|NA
CSAYSDLNTEAFF
TGCAGCGCTTACTCGGACTTGAACACTGAAGCTTTCTTT
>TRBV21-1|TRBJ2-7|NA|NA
CASSKDTASYEQYF
TGTGCCAGCAGCAAAGACACAGCATCCTACGAGCAGTACTTC
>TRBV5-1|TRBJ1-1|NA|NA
CASSLVQVGTEAFF
TGCGCCAGCAGCTTGGTCCAGGTGGGCACTGAAGCTTTCTTT
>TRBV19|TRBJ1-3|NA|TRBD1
CATADRGRGNTIYF
TGTGCCACCGCGGACAGGGGCAGAGGAAACACCATATATTTT
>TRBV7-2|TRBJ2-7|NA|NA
CASSSQGLSYEQYF
TGTGCCAGCAGCTCGCAGGGACTCTCATACGAGCAGTACTTC
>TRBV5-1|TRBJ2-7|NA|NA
CASSLDTRDPYEQYF
TGCGCCAGCAGCTTGGACACCAGGGATCCCTACGAGCAGTACTTC
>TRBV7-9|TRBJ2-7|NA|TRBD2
CASSLGSGRLDEQYF
TGTGCCAGCAGCTTGGGTAGCGGGAGGCTGGACGAGCAGTACTTC
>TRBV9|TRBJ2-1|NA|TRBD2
CASSSGLAGYNEQFF
TGTGCCAGCAGCTCCGGACTAGCGGGGTACAATGAGCAGTTCTTC
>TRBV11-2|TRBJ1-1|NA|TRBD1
CASSQARQGMNTEAFF
TGTGCCAGCAGCCAGGCCCGACAGGGGATGAACACTGAAGCTTTCTTT
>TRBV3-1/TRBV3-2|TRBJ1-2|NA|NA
CASSLPNTNKGTYYTF
TGTGCCAGCAGCCTACCAAATACAAACAAGGGGACATACTACACCTTC
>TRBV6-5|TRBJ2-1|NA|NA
CASSQQYNEQFF
TGTGCCAGCAGCCAACAATACAATGAGCAGTTCTTC
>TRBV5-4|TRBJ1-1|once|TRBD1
CASSLKRSGQGWNTEAFF
TGTGCCAGCAGCTTGAAAAGATCAGGACAGGGATGGAACACTGAAGCTTTCTTT
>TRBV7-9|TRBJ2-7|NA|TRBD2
CASSGLAGGTLVHF
TGTGCCAGCAGCGGACTAGCGGGAGGCACCCTGGTGCACTTC
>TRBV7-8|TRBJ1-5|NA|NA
CASSQGKERPQHF
TGTGCCAGCAGCCAGGGGAAGGAGAGGCCCCAGCATTTT
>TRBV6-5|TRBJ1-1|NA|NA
CAILGWGRAEAFF
TGTGCCATCCTGGGGTGGGGGAGGGCTGAAGCTTTCTTT
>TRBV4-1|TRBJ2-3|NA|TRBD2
CASSQGLAGTDTQYF
TGCGCCAGCAGCCAAGGACTAGCGGGTACAGATACGCAGTATTTT
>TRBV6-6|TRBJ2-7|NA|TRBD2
CASSYSRREGQVEQYF
TGTGCCAGCAGTTACTCCCGGCGGGAGGGACAAGTGGAGCAGTACTTC
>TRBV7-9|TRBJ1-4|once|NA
CASSDWINEKLFF
TGTGCCAGCAGCGACTGGATTAATGAAAAACTGTTTTTT
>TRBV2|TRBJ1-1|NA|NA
CASKGTGNTEAFF
TGTGCCAGCAAGGGAACAGGGAACACTGAAGCTTTCTTT
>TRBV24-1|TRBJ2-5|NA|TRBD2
CATSDPGGKQETQYF
TGTGCCACCAGTGACCCGGGGGGGAAACAAGAGACCCAGTACTTC
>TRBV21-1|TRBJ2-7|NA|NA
CASSKPREQYF
TGTGCCAGCAGCAAACCGCGAGAGCAGTACTTC
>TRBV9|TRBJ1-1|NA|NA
CASSDRTAEGTEAFF
TGTGCCAGCAGCGATCGGACAGCTGAGGGAACTGAAGCTTTCTTT